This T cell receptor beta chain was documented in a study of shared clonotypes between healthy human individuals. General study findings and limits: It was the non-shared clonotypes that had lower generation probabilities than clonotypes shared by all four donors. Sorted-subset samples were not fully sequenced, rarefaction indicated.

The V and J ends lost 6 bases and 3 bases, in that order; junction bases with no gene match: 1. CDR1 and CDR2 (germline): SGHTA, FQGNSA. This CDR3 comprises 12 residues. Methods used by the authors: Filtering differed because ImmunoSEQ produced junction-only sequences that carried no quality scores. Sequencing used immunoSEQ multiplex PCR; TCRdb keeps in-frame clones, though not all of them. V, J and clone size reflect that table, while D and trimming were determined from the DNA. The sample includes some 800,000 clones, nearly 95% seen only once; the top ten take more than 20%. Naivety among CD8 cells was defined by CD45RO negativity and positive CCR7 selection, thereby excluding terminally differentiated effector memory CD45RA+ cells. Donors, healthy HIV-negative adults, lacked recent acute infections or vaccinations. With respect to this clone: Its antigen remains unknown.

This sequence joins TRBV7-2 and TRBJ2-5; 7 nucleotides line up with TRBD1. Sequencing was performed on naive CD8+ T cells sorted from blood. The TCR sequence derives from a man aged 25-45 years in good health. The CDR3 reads CASSGTEETQYF. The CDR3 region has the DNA TGTGCCAGCAGTGGGACAGAAGAGACCCAGTACTTC.